This TCR beta chain was found in a study of blood T cell repertoires in COVID-19. Turning to the study itself: Specimens from acute and convalescent COVID-19 originated in the United States, Italy and Spain. Sources were T cells, B-cell-depleted T cells, or PBMCs; the material itself was cDNA or gDNA.

The CDR3 length is 15 residues. Germline trimming cut 5 bases from V and 2 bases from J; bases unmatched to any gene: 7. CDR1 MNHEY and CDR2 SVGAGI come from the germline V gene. In the original processing: Amplifying reference gene primers gave estimates of nucleated cell counts. Produced via immunoSEQ multiplex PCR; TCRdb's table is partial and in-frame only. V and J calls and clone size are those listed in that table; D and trimming were worked out from the DNA. This sample has fewer than 250,000 clones; 86% occur once, and the top ten carry 5.5% to 6%. Patients in Seattle were enrolled during active infection, then followed longitudinally.

The V call is TRBV6-5, the J call TRBJ1-1, with 8 bases matching TRBD1. The sequenced material came from peripheral blood. This receptor was identified in a woman of 80 years or more with COVID-19, enrolled during active disease. CDR3 region: CASSPQGAGNTEAFF. The CDR3 region has the DNA TGTGCCAGCAGTCCGCAGGGGGCTGGAAACACTGAAGCTTTCTTT.